Reported below is one TCR beta chain. The antigen is undetermined. This record belongs to a study of CD8+ T cells in alopecia areata. Study-wide background: Tofacitinib exposure lasted 6 to 18 months, followed by 6 months off drug.

Following RNA extraction, reverse transcription yielded cDNA that acted as the sequencing template. The protocol was immunoSEQ multiplex PCR, while the TCRdb copy is restricted to in-frame clones and leaves out a portion. The sample has 100,000 to 120,000 clones; roughly three fifths are singletons. Whole-study results and caveats: Treatment with tofacitinib significantly lowered scalp clonality and reduced expanded CD8+ clones among the top 100.

Treatment specified: oral pan-JAK inhibitor, 5-10 mg twice daily. The length of the CDR3 is 14 residues. Germline values: CDR1 SQVTM, CDR2 ANQGSEA. V lost 4 bases and J 0 bases, leaving 12 bases between the germline ends. The chain carries TRBV29-1 and TRBJ1-1; TRBD1 might be the D (6 bases). The sequence came from a human donor with alopecia areata. This specimen was CD4+ T cells sorted from blood, taken at week 24, from a patient treated with tofacitinib. CDR3 sequence reads: CSVVGAAMNTEAFF. The CDR3, as DNA: TGCAGCGTTGTGGGGGCCGCCATGAACACTGAAGCTTTCTTT. The variable domain in full, completed from reference TRBV29-1 and TRBJ1-1, reads SAVISQKPSRDICQRGTSLTIQCQVDSQVTMMFWYRQQPGQSLTLIATANQGSEATYESGFVIDKFPISRPNLTFSTLTVSNMSPEDSSIYLCSVVGAAMNTEAFFGQGTRLTVV.